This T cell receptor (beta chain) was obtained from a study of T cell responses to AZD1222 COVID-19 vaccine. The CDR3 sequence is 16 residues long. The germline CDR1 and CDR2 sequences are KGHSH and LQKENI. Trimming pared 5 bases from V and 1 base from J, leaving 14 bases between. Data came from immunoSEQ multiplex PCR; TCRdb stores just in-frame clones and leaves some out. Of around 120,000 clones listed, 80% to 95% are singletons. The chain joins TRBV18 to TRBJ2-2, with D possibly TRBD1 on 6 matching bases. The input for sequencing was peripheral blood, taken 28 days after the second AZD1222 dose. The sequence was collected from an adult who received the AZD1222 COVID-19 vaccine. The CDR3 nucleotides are TGTGCCAGCTCATGGTCGACAGGAGAGAACACCGGGGAGCTGTTTTTT. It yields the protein CASSWSTGENTGELFF.